This T cell receptor (beta chain) was profiled in a study of technical replicates of blood from a few donors. Produced via immunoSEQ multiplex PCR; TCRdb's table is partial and in-frame only. Counted here are 85,000 or so clones, approximately 95% occurring once; the ten biggest clones make up 0.26%. The CDR3 has 14 residues. V was clipped by 4 bases and J by 3 bases; unmatched bases: 3. The germline V gene has CDR1 WNHNN and CDR2 SYGVQD (reference sequence). The material sequenced was T cells isolated from PBMCs. The chain couples TRBV10-1 to TRBJ2-3; 8 nucleotides line up with TRBD2. The receptor was isolated from a human donor in good health. CDR3 loop: CASSGGGPTDTQYF. The CDR3 coding sequence is TGCGCCAGCAGTGGCGGGGGGCCTACAGATACGCAGTATTTT.